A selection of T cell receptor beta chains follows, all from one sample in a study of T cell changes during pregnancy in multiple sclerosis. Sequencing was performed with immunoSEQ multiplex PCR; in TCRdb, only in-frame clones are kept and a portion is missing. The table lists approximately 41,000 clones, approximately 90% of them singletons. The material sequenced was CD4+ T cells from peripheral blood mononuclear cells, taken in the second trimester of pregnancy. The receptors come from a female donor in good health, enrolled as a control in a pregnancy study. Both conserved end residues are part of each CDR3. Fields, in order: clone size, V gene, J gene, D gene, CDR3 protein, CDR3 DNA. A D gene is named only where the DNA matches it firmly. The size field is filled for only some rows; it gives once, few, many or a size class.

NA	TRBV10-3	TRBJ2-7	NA	CAISESHPYEQYF	TGTGCCATCAGTGAGTCTCATCCCTACGAGCAGTACTTC
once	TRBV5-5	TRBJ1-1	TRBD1	CASSRTGGRNTEAFF	TGTGCCAGCAGCCGGACAGGGGGCAGGAACACTGAAGCTTTCTTT
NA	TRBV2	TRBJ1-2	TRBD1	CAALDRVEGYTF	TGTGCCGCTCTGGACAGGGTGGAGGGCTACACCTTC
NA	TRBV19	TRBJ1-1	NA	CASSRSVNTEAFF	TGTGCCAGTAGTAGGTCGGTGAACACTGAAGCTTTCTTT
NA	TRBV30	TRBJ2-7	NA	CAWKRRDSSYEQYF	TGTGCCTGGAAAAGGCGGGACAGCTCCTACGAGCAGTACTTC
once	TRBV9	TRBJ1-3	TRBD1	CASSGTGLELNTIYF	TGTGCCAGCAGCGGGACAGGGCTTGAGTTAAACACCATATATTTT
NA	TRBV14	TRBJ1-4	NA	CASSQLAATNEKLFF	TGTGCCAGCAGCCAATTAGCCGCAACTAATGAAAAACTGTTTTTT
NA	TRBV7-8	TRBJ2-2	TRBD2	CASSLARRGGLNTGELFF	TGTGCCAGCAGCTTAGCGAGGCGGGGGGGCCTTAACACCGGGGAGCTGTTTTTT
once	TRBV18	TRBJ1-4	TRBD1	CASSTTGEGEKLFF	TGTGCCAGCTCAACGACAGGGGAGGGTGAAAAACTGTTTTTT
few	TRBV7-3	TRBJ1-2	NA	CASSPYGYTF	TGTGCCAGCAGCCCGTATGGCTACACCTTC
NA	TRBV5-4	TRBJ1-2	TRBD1	CASSRTGANYGYTF	TGTGCCAGCAGCCGGACAGGAGCTAACTATGGCTACACCTTC
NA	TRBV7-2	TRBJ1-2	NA	CASSLASRGRNYGYTF	TGTGCCAGCAGCTTAGCAAGCCGCGGGCGGAACTATGGCTACACCTTC
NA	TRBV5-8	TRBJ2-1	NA	CASSRHLSNNEQFF	TGTGCCAGCAGCCGACATCTATCCAACAATGAGCAGTTCTTC
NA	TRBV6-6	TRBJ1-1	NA	CASSYAPGTLNTEAFF	TGTGCCAGCAGTTACGCGCCCGGGACACTGAACACTGAAGCTTTCTTT
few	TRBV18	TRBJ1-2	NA	CASSPKGVANYGYTF	TGTGCCAGCTCACCGAAGGGGGTTGCTAACTATGGCTACACCTTC
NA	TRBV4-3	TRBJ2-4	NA	CASSQGRILAKNIQYF	TGCGCCAGCAGCCAAGGGAGAATATTAGCCAAAAACATTCAGTACTTC
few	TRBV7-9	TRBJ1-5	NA	CASSHIPRGIRGNQPQHF	TGTGCCAGCAGCCATATCCCTCGGGGGATTAGGGGCAATCAGCCCCAGCATTTT
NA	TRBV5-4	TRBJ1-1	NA	CASSLGGEELNTEAFF	TGTGCCAGCAGCTTGGGGGGGGAGGAATTGAACACTGAAGCTTTCTTT
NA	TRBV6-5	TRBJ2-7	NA	CASRRQGGSYEQYF	TGTGCCAGCAGAAGGCAGGGCGGCTCCTACGAGCAGTACTTC
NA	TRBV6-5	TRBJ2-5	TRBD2	CASSPERGGRETQYF	TGTGCCAGCAGTCCCGAGCGGGGGGGCCGAGAGACCCAGTACTTC
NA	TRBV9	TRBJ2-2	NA	CASSVGSGSSTGELFF	TGTGCCAGCAGCGTCGGTTCGGGATCGAGCACCGGGGAGCTGTTTTTT
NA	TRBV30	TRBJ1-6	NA	CAWSRGSRGSPLHF	TGTGCCTGGAGTAGAGGCTCCCGAGGGTCACCCCTCCACTTT
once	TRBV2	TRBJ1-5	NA	CASSSTGPQPQHF	TGTGCCAGCAGTTCGACAGGTCCCCAGCCCCAGCATTTT
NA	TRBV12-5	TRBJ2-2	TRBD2	CASGRGGDTGELFF	TGTGCTAGTGGTCGGGGGGGGGACACCGGGGAGCTGTTTTTT
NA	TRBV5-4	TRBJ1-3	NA	CASSASGKRSGNTIYF	TGTGCCAGCAGCGCATCAGGGAAGAGAAGTGGAAACACCATATATTTT
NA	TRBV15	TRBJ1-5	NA	CATSRVQGQNQPQHF	TGTGCCACCAGCAGAGTGCAGGGCCAAAATCAGCCCCAGCATTTT
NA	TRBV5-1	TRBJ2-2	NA	CASSVSSELFF	TGCGCCAGCAGCGTTTCCTCGGAGCTGTTTTTT
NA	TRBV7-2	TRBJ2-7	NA	CASSLVLVGGEQYF	TGTGCCAGCAGCTTAGTATTGGTCGGGGGCGAGCAGTACTTC
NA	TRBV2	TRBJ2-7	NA	CASRQAYEQYF	TGTGCCAGCAGACAGGCGTACGAGCAGTACTTC
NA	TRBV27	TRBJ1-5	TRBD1	CASRGTASSQPQHF	TGTGCCAGCAGGGGGACAGCTTCAAGTCAGCCCCAGCATTTT
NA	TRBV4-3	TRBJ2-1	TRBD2	CASSQDSGGALEQFF	TGCGCCAGCAGCCAAGATTCGGGGGGGGCGCTTGAGCAGTTCTTC
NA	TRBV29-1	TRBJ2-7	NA	CSVALSYEQYF	TGCAGCGTTGCCCTTTCCTACGAGCAGTACTTC
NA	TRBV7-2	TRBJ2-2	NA	CASSLKYGTGELFF	TGTGCCAGCAGCTTAAAGTACGGGACCGGGGAGCTGTTTTTT
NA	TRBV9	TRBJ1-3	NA	CASSARGGGWDRGNTIYF	TGTGCCAGCAGCGCCCGGGGCGGGGGCTGGGATCGTGGAAACACCATATATTTT
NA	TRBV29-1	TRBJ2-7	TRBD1	CSVAGQAPYEQYF	TGCAGCGTGGCGGGACAGGCTCCCTACGAGCAGTACTTC
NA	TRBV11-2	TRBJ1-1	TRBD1	CASSRTGGNTEAFF	TGTGCCAGCAGCCGCACAGGGGGGAACACTGAAGCTTTCTTT
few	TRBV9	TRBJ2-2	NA	CASSPRQKGNTGELFF	TGTGCCAGCAGCCCCCGACAGAAGGGAAACACCGGGGAGCTGTTTTTT
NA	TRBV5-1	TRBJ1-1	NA	CASSLGTATTNTEAFF	TGCGCCAGCAGCTTGGGGACAGCGACAACAAACACTGAAGCTTTCTTT
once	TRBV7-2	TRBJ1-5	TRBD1	CASSLVGTGALNQPQHF	TGTGCCAGCAGCTTAGTAGGGACAGGGGCCCTCAATCAGCCCCAGCATTTT
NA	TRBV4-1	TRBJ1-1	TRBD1	CASSQAGQVSRNTEAFF	TGCGCCAGCAGCCAAGCGGGACAGGTGAGTCGGAACACTGAAGCTTTCTTT
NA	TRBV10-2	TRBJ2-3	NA	CASGDGGGTDTQYF	TGCGCCAGCGGGGACGGCGGGGGCACAGATACGCAGTATTTT
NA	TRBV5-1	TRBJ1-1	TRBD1	CASSYGQGTNTEAFF	TGCGCCAGCAGTTACGGACAGGGGACGAACACTGAAGCTTTCTTT
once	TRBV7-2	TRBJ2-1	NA	CASRTRRGGLSSYNEQFF	TGTGCCAGCAGAACACGTAGGGGGGGCTTAAGCTCCTACAATGAGCAGTTCTTC
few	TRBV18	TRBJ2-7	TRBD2	CASSPPLGSLAGGAPYEQYF	TGTGCCAGCTCACCCCCTCTGGGCAGCCTAGCGGGGGGCGCCCCCTACGAGCAGTACTTC
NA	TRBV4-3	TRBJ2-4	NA	CASSQERSRDIQYF	TGCGCCAGCAGCCAAGAGCGTAGCAGGGACATTCAGTACTTC
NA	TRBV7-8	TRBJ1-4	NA	CASSARQLSNEKLFF	TGTGCCAGCAGTGCCCGACAGCTGAGTAATGAAAAACTGTTTTTT
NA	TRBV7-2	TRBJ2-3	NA	CASSIFRDTQYF	TGTGCCAGCAGCATATTCAGGGATACGCAGTATTTT
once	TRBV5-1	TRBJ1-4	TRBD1	CASRVPQGDSEKLFF	TGCGCCAGCAGGGTCCCCCAGGGGGATAGTGAAAAACTGTTTTTT
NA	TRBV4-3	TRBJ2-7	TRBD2	CASSRLAGESYEQYF	TGCGCCAGCAGTCGACTAGCGGGGGAATCCTACGAGCAGTACTTC
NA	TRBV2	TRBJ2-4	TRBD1	CASSEVRGQGERNIQYF	TGTGCCAGCAGTGAGGTACGGGGACAGGGGGAGAGAAACATTCAGTACTTC
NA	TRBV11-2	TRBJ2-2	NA	CASSLEGKRQLFF	TGTGCCAGCAGCTTAGAGGGGAAGCGGCAGCTGTTTTTT
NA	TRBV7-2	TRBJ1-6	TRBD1	CASSWTGDGNSPLHF	TGTGCCAGCAGCTGGACAGGGGACGGGAATTCACCCCTCCACTTT
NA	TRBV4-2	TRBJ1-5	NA	CASSQDGAVNQPQHF	TGTGCCAGCAGCCAAGATGGGGCGGTTAATCAGCCCCAGCATTTT
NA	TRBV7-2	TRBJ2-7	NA	CASSSVVPPYEQYF	TGTGCCAGCAGCTCAGTGGTCCCTCCCTACGAGCAGTACTTC